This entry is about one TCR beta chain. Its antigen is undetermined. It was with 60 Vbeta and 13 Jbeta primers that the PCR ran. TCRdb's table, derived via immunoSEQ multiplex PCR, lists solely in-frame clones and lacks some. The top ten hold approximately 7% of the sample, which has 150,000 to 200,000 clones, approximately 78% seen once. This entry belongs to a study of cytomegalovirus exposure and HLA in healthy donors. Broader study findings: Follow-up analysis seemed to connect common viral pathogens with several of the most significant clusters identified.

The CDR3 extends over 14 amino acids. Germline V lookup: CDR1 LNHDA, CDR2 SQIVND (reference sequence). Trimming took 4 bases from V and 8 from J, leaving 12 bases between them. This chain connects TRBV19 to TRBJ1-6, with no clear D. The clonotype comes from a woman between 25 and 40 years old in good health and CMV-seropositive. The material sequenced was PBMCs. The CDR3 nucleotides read TGTGCCAGTAGTACCCAACTCCGGGATTCACCCCTCCACTTT. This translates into CASSTQLRDSPLHF.